A single sample gave rise to the 32 T cell receptor beta chains below, sequenced in a study of T cell changes during pregnancy in multiple sclerosis. Repertoires were generated with immunoSEQ multiplex PCR, while TCRdb's copy carries only in-frame clones and drops some. Here the sample spans some 40,000 clones, almost 95% being singletons. The sequences come from CD4+ T cells from peripheral blood mononuclear cells, collected after pregnancy. All receptors derive from a female donor with multiple sclerosis, enrolled in a pregnancy study.

The V and J genes are TRBV6-6 and TRBJ2-5; possible D gene TRBD1, 6 bases. Germline V gene sequence: CDR1 MNHNY, CDR2 SVGAGI (reference sequence). The germline V and J ends were trimmed by 3 bases and 5 bases, with 16 bases remaining between them. This CDR3 has 15 residues. CDR3 nucleotides: TGTGCCAGCAGTTATAATCCAGGGGTGGTGGAGACCCAGTACTTC. It codes for CASSYNPGVVETQYF.

The rearrangement uses TRBV18 and TRBJ1-5; 9 positions match TRBD1. The germline gives CDR1 KGHSH, CDR2 LQKENI. The length of the CDR3 is 14 residues. V gave up 3 bases and J gave up 9 bases; unmatched junction bases: 6. DNA of the CDR3: TGTGCCAGCTCACCTGGACAGGGGTTGATGCCCCAGCATTTT. The encoded protein is CASSPGQGLMPQHF. Combining the CDR3 with reference TRBV18 and TRBJ1-5 gives the whole variable domain NAGVMQNPRHLVRRRGQEARLRCSPMKGHSHVYWYRQLPEEGLKFMVYLQKENIIDESGMPKERFSAEFPKEGPSILRIQQVVRGDSAAYFCASSPGQGLMPQHFGDGTRLSIL.

The chain carries TRBV11-3 and TRBJ2-1, with D possibly being TRBD2 (5 bases). Germline assignment: CDR1 SGHNT and CDR2 YENEEA. This CDR3 contains 16 residues. The V and J ends lost 5 bases and 4 bases respectively, with 18 bases between them. The CDR3 here is CASSASRTGPYNEQFF. DNA for the CDR3: TGTGCCAGCAGCGCCTCCCGGACTGGACCTTACAATGAGCAGTTCTTC.

The chain couples TRBV6-1 to TRBJ2-3; D is possibly TRBD1 (6 bases). The V end lost 3 bases, the J end lost 2 bases, and 9 bases lay between the germline ends. Germline CDR1 reads MNHNS; CDR2 reads SASEGT. The CDR3 has 14 amino acids. DNA for the CDR3: TGTGCCAGCAGTGACAGGGGTCACACAGATACGCAGTATTTT. Its protein is CASSDRGHTDTQYF.

The V gene is TRBV18, the J gene TRBJ2-5; 9 nucleotides line up with TRBD2. Per the germline V gene, CDR1 is KGHSH and CDR2 is LQKENI. The CDR3 runs to 16 residues. The ends lost 1 base at V and 0 bases at J; junction bases unmatched: 3. The CDR3 here is CASSPLAGGYQETQYF. DNA for the CDR3: TGTGCCAGCTCACCACTGGCGGGGGGGTACCAAGAGACCCAGTACTTC.

The J gene is TRBJ2-6, the V gene TRBV7-8, with a weak D call TRBD2 (6 bases). The CDR3 runs to 18 residues. Trimming took off 5 bases at V and 0 bases at J, with 17 bases between the two ends. Germline CDR1 is SGHVS and CDR2 is FQNEAQ. The CDR3 DNA reads as TGTGCCAGCAGCCCCACGAGAACAGCGGGCTCTGGGGCCAACGTCCTGACTTTC. Translating gives CASSPTRTAGSGANVLTF. Based on the CDR3 plus reference TRBV7-8 and TRBJ2-6, the full variable domain is GAGVSQSPRYKVAKRGQDVALRCDPISGHVSLFWYQQALGQGPEFLTYFQNEAQLDKSGLPSDRFFAERPEGSVSTLKIQRTQQEDSAVYLCASSPTRTAGSGANVLTFGAGSRLTVL.

The chain employs TRBV5-1 and TRBJ1-4, with D possibly TRBD1 on 5 matching bases. The CDR3 contains 15 residues. V was pared by 7 bases and J by 4 bases, with 17 bases between. The V gene's germline CDR1 is SGHRS and CDR2 YFSETQ. CDR3 sequence reads: CASCQPGLINEKLFF. CDR3 coding DNA: TGCGCCAGCTGTCAACCGGGACTTATTAATGAAAAACTGTTTTTT.

The genes are TRBV14 and TRBJ1-1, with unresolved D. CDR1 SGHDN and CDR2 FVKESK come from the germline V gene. The CDR3 has 15 residues. V was clipped by 6 bases and J by 3 bases, with 17 bases between them. CDR3 in DNA: TGTGCCAGCAGTCAAACACCCTACGGGGACACTGAAGCTTTCTTT. This encodes CASSQTPYGDTEAFF.

The sample holds one count of this clone. DNA of the CDR3: TGTGCCAGCCACGGTCTGACACAAGAGACCCAGTACTTC. Its protein is CASHGLTQETQYF. The rearrangement joins TRBV6-1 to TRBJ2-5, with D uncertain. The V gene's germline CDR1 is MNHNS and CDR2 SASEGT. The germline V and J ends were trimmed by 8 bases and 2 bases, with 12 bases remaining between them. The CDR3 runs 13 residues.

The chain carries TRBV7-8 and TRBJ2-1, with 8 bases lining up with TRBD1. The ends lost 1 base at V and 4 bases at J; junction bases unmatched: 12. The germline V gene encodes CDR1 SGHVS and CDR2 FQNEAQ. The CDR3 has 18 residues. In nucleotides, the CDR3 is TGTGCCAGCAGCTTAGGGGTGCTCAGGGGGCCCGCATACAATGAGCAGTTCTTC. It encodes CASSLGVLRGPAYNEQFF.

The chain couples TRBV5-1 to TRBJ1-1; no firm D call. Germline V gene data show CDR1 as SGHRS and CDR2 as YFSETQ. This CDR3 spans 14 amino acids. The ends were cut back, 2 bases at V and 1 base at J, with 9 bases in the middle. The chain's CDR3 is CASSFESGNTEAFF. The CDR3 nucleotides read TGCGCCAGCAGCTTTGAGTCAGGGAACACTGAAGCTTTCTTT.

This rearrangement joins TRBV29-1 to TRBJ2-5; weak D call: TRBD2 (5 bases). V was trimmed by 4 bases and J by 1 base, leaving 10 bases between them. This CDR3 has 13 residues. Germline CDR1 is SQVTM and CDR2 is ANQGSEA. CDR3 DNA sequence: TGCAGCGTTGTCCGGGCGGGCCAAGAGACCCAGTACTTC. This sequence encodes CSVVRAGQETQYF.

The CDR3 here is CASSLLTGKDSPLHF. The CDR3 DNA reads as TGTGCCAGCAGTTTATTAACAGGGAAGGACTCACCCCTCCACTTT. The chain combines TRBV28 with TRBJ1-6; D is possibly TRBD1 (6 bases). The germline V gene encodes CDR1 MDHEN and CDR2 SYDVKM. Trimming stripped 1 base from V and 10 bases from J, with 14 bases between. This CDR3 contains 15 residues.

Points on this clone: At one end, the junction sequence differs from germline, possibly due to a read error. V gene TRBV18 combines with J gene TRBJ2-7; 8 positions match TRBD1. The germline V gene has CDR1 KGHSH and CDR2 LQKENI. The CDR3 is made up of 16 amino acids. The CDR3 nucleotides are TGTGCCAGCTCCCCACCCGGACAGGGATTGGCCGGCGAGCAGTACTTC. This gives the protein CASSPPGQGLAGEQYF.

V and J are TRBV5-1 and TRBJ1-1, with D perhaps TRBD1 (6 bases). V was clipped by 3 bases and J by 1 base, with 13 bases between them. CDR3 length: 15 residues. From germline, CDR1 is SGHRS and CDR2 YFSETQ. The CDR3 here is CASSSDGQPNTEAFF. In DNA, the CDR3 is TGCGCCAGCAGCTCGGACGGACAGCCGAACACTGAAGCTTTCTTT.

In DNA, the CDR3 is TGCGCCAGCAGCCAAGAACGACAACCGATTGGGGAGCAGTACTTC. This codes for CASSQERQPIGEQYF. The V call is TRBV4-1, the J call TRBJ2-7, with D uncertain. Trimming took off 0 bases at V and 7 bases at J, with 16 bases between the two ends. This CDR3 comprises 15 residues. The germline gives CDR1 MGHRA, CDR2 YSYEKL.

The chain combines TRBV7-2 with TRBJ2-7; D is possibly TRBD1 (6 bases). The CDR3 sequence is 14 residues long. The germline V and J ends were trimmed by 5 bases and 2 bases, with 13 bases remaining between them. CDR1 and CDR2 (germline): SGHTA, FQGNSA. CDR3 protein: CASSLDSGAYEQYF. CDR3 nucleotide sequence: TGTGCCAGCAGCCTGGACAGTGGGGCCTACGAGCAGTACTTC.

This clone was seen just once. The genes are TRBV2 and TRBJ2-1; 9 bases match TRBD2. CDR1 and CDR2 (germline): SNHLY, FYNNEI. With 5 bases clipped from V and 2 bases from J, the junction kept 4 bases outside the gene matches. There are 15 residues in the CDR3. The CDR3 protein is CASSYAGGPYNEQFF. The CDR3 DNA follows: TGTGCCAGCAGTTATGCGGGGGGGCCCTACAATGAGCAGTTCTTC. The variable domain in full, completed from reference TRBV2 and TRBJ2-1, reads EPEVTQTPSHQVTQMGQEVILRCVPISNHLYFYWYRQILGQKVEFLVSFYNNEISEKSEIFDDQFSVERPDGSNFTLKIRSTKLEDSAMYFCASSYAGGPYNEQFFGPGTRLTVL.

This rearrangement joins TRBV11-3 to TRBJ2-1, with 9 bases that match TRBD2. Germline CDR1 is SGHNT and CDR2 is YENEEA. This CDR3 spans 15 amino acids. The V segment lost 2 bases and the J segment 9 bases; nucleotides outside the gene matches: 8. Here the CDR3 DNA reads TGTGCCAGCAGCTTATCACTAGCGGGCTTTGGTGAGCAGTTCTTC. This codes for CASSLSLAGFGEQFF.

This clone came up a few times. The CDR3 loop reads CASSPTAGKTETQYF. CDR3 coding DNA: TGTGCCAGCAGTCCTACGGCGGGGAAGACAGAGACCCAGTACTTC. The chain combines TRBV6-5 with TRBJ2-5, with D perhaps TRBD2 (6 bases). Trimming pared 5 bases from V and 4 bases from J, leaving 17 bases between. The CDR3 consists of 15 residues. From germline, CDR1 is MNHEY and CDR2 SVGAGI.

This chain uses TRBV6-5 with TRBJ1-2, with 10 bases that match TRBD1. The CDR3 has 16 residues. The germline CDR1 and CDR2 sequences are MNHEY and SVGAGI. J gave up 2 bases and V 2 bases, and 5 bases lay outside the gene matches. CDR3: CASSYDRGQGNYGYTF. CDR3 nucleotides: TGTGCCAGCAGTTACGACCGGGGACAGGGGAACTATGGCTACACCTTC.

The V gene is TRBV5-4, the J gene TRBJ2-5; 11 nucleotides align to TRBD2. J gave up 4 bases and V 2 bases, and 4 bases lay outside the gene matches. The CDR3 runs to 15 residues. Germline V gives CDR1 SGHNT, CDR2 YYREEE (reference sequence). The CDR3 coding sequence is TGTGCCAGCAGCTTCGATAGCGGGGGGGGAGAGACCCAGTACTTC. Encoded protein: CASSFDSGGGETQYF.

CDR3 DNA: TGTGCCAGCAGTGCCTATTCAATTTACAATGAGCAGTTCTTC. Translating gives CASSAYSIYNEQFF. The rearrangement links TRBV25-1 to TRBJ2-1; no clear D. CDR1 and CDR2 (germline): MGHDK, SYGVNS. The CDR3 covers 14 residues. Trimming pared 4 bases from V and 4 bases from J, leaving 11 bases between.

V and J are TRBV2 and TRBJ1-1, with unresolved D. Germline V gene sequence: CDR1 SNHLY, CDR2 FYNNEI. This CDR3 has 14 amino acids. Trimming shortened V by 5 bases and J by 1 base, and 11 bases separated the two germline ends. CDR3 coding DNA: TGTGCCAGCAGTTCACGGGGTGGGAACACTGAAGCTTTCTTT. Its protein is CASSSRGGNTEAFF.

This chain uses TRBV5-6 with TRBJ2-3; D possibly corresponds to TRBD1 (5 bases). The CDR3 is made up of 13 amino acids. The V gene's germline CDR1 is SGHDT and CDR2 YYEEEE. V dropped 1 base and J dropped 9 bases, with 12 bases sitting between them. The CDR3 coding sequence is TGTGCCAGCAGCTTGAAAGGGGTTGACACGCAGTATTTT. As protein: CASSLKGVDTQYF.

V usage is TRBV5-4 and J usage is TRBJ1-5; D possibly corresponds to TRBD1 (6 bases). Germline V gene sequence: CDR1 SGHNT, CDR2 YYREEE (reference sequence). Trimming removed 1 base from V and 1 base from J, with 6 bases in between. The CDR3 length is 14 residues. CDR3 sequence reads: CASSLTGSNQPQHF. CDR3 DNA: TGTGCCAGCAGCTTGACAGGGAGCAATCAGCCCCAGCATTTT.

J is TRBJ2-1 and V is TRBV5-4; D possibly corresponds to TRBD2 (6 bases). V was pared by 0 bases and J by 3 bases, with 10 bases between. The CDR3 totals 15 residues. Germline V lookup: CDR1 SGHNT, CDR2 YYREEE (reference sequence). The CDR3 sequence is CASSLGGGIYNEQFF. CDR3 nucleotides: TGTGCCAGCAGCTTGGGTGGGGGGATCTACAATGAGCAGTTCTTC. Full variable domain (rest looked up from reference TRBV5-4 and TRBJ2-1): ETGVTQSPTHLIKTRGQQVTLRCSSQSGHNTVSWYQQALGQGPQFIFQYYREEENGRGNFPPRFSGLQFPNYSSELNVNALELDDSALYLCASSLGGGIYNEQFFGPGTRLTVL.

The V call is TRBV19, the J call TRBJ2-1, with 7 bases matching TRBD1. The CDR3 has 14 residues. Germline loops: CDR1 LNHDA, CDR2 SQIVND (reference sequence). V gave up 6 bases and J gave up 2 bases; unmatched junction bases: 4. The CDR3 here is CASRFQGAYNEQFF. As DNA, the CDR3 is TGTGCCAGTAGATTTCAGGGGGCCTACAATGAGCAGTTCTTC.

This rearrangement joins TRBV7-3 to TRBJ2-3; maybe TRBD2 (6 bases). This CDR3 region has 17 residues. Germline V gene sequence: CDR1 SGHTA, CDR2 FQGTGA. Trimming left V 0 bases short and J 2 bases short, with 15 bases between. Here the CDR3 reads CASSLTPTSSITDTQYF. The CDR3 nucleotides are TGTGCCAGCAGCTTAACACCCACTAGCTCGATCACAGATACGCAGTATTTT.

The chain employs TRBV6-1 and TRBJ1-2; D ambiguous. Germline lookup yields CDR1 MNHNS and CDR2 SASEGT. This CDR3 comprises 14 residues. The ends were cut back, 4 bases at V and 2 bases at J, with 11 bases in the middle. The CDR3 sequence: CASSVELPNYGYTF. CDR3 coding DNA: TGTGCCAGCAGTGTAGAACTGCCGAACTATGGCTACACCTTC.

The rearrangement uses TRBV27 and TRBJ1-6; the D gene is possibly TRBD1 (6 bases). Deletions cut 4 bases from V and 6 bases from J, with 16 bases between. This CDR3 has 16 amino acids. Germline CDR1 and CDR2: MNHEY and SMNVEV (reference sequence). The CDR3, as DNA: TGTGCCAGCAGTTCCCCTCGGCGGGGGGCTAATTCACCCCTCCACTTT. It yields the protein CASSSPRRGANSPLHF.

This chain joins TRBV5-1 and TRBJ2-7, with 9 bases that match TRBD1. The V gene's germline CDR1 is SGHRS and CDR2 YFSETQ. Germline trimming cut 0 bases from V and 4 bases from J; bases unmatched to any gene: 5. This CDR3 is 15 amino acids long. This CDR3 reads CASSLDPGQGYEQYF. As DNA, the CDR3 is TGCGCCAGCAGCTTGGATCCTGGACAGGGGTACGAGCAGTACTTC.